This is a list of T cell receptor beta chains from one sample in a study of blood T cell repertoires in COVID-19. The data were produced by immunoSEQ multiplex PCR, yet TCRdb's version contains in-frame clones alone and is incomplete. The top ten hold about 6% of the sample, which has fewer than 350,000 clones, roughly 89% seen once. The sequencing sample was made of PBMCs or T cells enriched from blood (not recorded which). These TCRs come from a woman in her thirties or forties who had recovered from COVID-19. Both conserved end residues are trimmed from each CDR3. Expanded clones are given a class, and other clones once, few, many or no size at all.

v_call	clone_size	j_call	cdr3_aa
TRBV6-5	few	TRBJ2-1	ASSAGTARNEQF
TRBV6-2/TRBV6-3	-	TRBJ1-6	ASSMTRNSPLH
TRBV6-6	-	TRBJ2-3	ASSYQGTGSTDTQY
TRBV18	-	TRBJ1-4	ASSPGLDEKLF
TRBV28	-	TRBJ1-1	ASSQGYTEAF
TRBV2	-	TRBJ2-2	ASSLDTGGELF
TRBV28	-	TRBJ2-5	ASNPSGSGLRTQY
TRBV27	-	TRBJ2-4	ASSLGTSGRNIQY
TRBV24-1	-	TRBJ2-1	ATSDPSGSSYNEQF
TRBV5-1	-	TRBJ2-7	ASSLESPGNFIGKVHEQY
TRBV7-8	-	TRBJ2-2	ASSSGTGGTGELF
TRBV30	-	TRBJ2-7	AWKPPGKGGDEQY
TRBV12-3/TRBV12-4	-	TRBJ2-1	ASSTSSYNEQF
TRBV4-3	-	TRBJ2-4	ASSQDILAGLTGAKNIQY
TRBV9	-	TRBJ1-1	ASSVAVNTEAF
TRBV2	-	TRBJ1-1	ASSEQGMNTEAF
TRBV4-2	-	TRBJ2-3	ASSQAGGATSGDTQY
TRBV3-1/TRBV3-2	-	TRBJ1-1	ASSHGRMNTEAF
TRBV4-3	-	TRBJ1-2	ASSRKQGPYGYT
TRBV5-6	-	TRBJ2-3	ASSLYSSGSKGGTDTQY
TRBV7-2	-	TRBJ2-1	ASSLAVAGASYNEQF
TRBV18	-	TRBJ1-5	ASSTQHDRGNNQPQH
TRBV6-2/TRBV6-3	-	TRBJ1-5	ASSHTTGFQPQH
TRBV18	-	TRBJ2-5	ASSLAGKETQY
TRBV29-1	-	TRBJ2-1	SVQAGALRPGNEQF
TRBV7-2	few	TRBJ2-1	ASSLSGTTLNEQF
TRBV11-2	-	TRBJ2-7	ASSRTRDYEQY
TRBV5-6	-	TRBJ1-4	ASSLVTTDYNEKLF
TRBV7-9	-	TRBJ2-7	ASNLAGEFYEQY
TRBV9	-	TRBJ2-3	ASSVGLKVGADTQY
TRBV3-1/TRBV3-2	-	TRBJ1-3	ASSPTQRNTIY
TRBV3-1/TRBV3-2	once	TRBJ2-1	ASSLGTSGSTYNEQF
TRBV28	once	TRBJ2-7	ASRSGAESYEQY
TRBV15	-	TRBJ2-5	ATSRDLTKFLGTQY
TRBV28	-	TRBJ2-7	ASIRGAGEGEQY
TRBV7-2	-	TRBJ2-7	ASSLGGGTYEQY
TRBV6-2/TRBV6-3	-	TRBJ2-1	ASSLLGLAGSNEQF
TRBV28	-	TRBJ1-2	ASLGTKDQGGYGYT
TRBV7-2	-	TRBJ2-5	ASSLFGEETQY
TRBV9	-	TRBJ1-6	ASSSKQGAVSPLH
TRBV21-1	few	TRBJ2-7	ASSAGDRDRYEQY
TRBV15	-	TRBJ1-5	ATSGSAGPYSNQPQH
TRBV5-1	once	TRBJ2-1	ASREGFAYYNEQF
TRBV19	-	TRBJ2-5	ATRQGQETQY
TRBV7-2	-	TRBJ2-1	ASSPQWGSGVQF